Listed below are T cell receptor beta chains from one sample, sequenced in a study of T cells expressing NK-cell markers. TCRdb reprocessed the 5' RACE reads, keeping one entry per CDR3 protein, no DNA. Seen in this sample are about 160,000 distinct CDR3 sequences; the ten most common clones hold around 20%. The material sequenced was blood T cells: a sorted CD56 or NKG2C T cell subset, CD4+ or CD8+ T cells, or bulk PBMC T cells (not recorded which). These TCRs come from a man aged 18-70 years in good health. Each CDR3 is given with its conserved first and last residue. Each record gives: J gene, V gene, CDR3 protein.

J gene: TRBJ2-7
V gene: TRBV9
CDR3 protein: CASSLRLAGGSEQYF

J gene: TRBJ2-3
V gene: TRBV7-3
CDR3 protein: CASSLSGGSTDTQYF

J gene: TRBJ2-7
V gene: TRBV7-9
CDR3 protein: CASSFTTGGRYRDEQYF

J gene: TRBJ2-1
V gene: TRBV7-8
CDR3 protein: CASSPQLDRNEQFF

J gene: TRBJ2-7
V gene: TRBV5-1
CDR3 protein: CASSFKPGTPSSYEQYF

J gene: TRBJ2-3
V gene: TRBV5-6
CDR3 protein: CASSLGLREITDTQYF

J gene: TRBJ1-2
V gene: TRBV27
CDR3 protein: CASSIRQRGGYTF

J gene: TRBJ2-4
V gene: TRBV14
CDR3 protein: CASSQSSGENIQYF

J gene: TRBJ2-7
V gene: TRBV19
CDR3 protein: CASRRTGAHYEQYF

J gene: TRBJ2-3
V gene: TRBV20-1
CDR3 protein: CSARLYFGAHTDTQYF

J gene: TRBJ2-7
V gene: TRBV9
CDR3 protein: CASSVGPGPPSPYEQYF

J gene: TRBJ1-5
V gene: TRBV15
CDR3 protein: CATSRDRDRPRQPQHF

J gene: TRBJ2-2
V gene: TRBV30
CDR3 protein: CAWTWTGDTGELFF

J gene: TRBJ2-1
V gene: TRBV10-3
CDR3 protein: CAISESGGDQFYNEQFF

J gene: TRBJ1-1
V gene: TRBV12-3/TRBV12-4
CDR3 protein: CASSSLQGLNTEAFF

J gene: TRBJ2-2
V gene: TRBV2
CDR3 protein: CASSEGQGQRTGELFF

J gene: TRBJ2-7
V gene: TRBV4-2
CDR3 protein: CASSHGMTGGSYEQYF

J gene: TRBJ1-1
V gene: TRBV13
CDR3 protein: CASSPRPHGIEAFF

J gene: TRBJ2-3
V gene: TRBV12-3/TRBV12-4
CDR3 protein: CASGSGGPDTQYF

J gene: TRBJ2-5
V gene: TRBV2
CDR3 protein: CASSPPGPTAEETQYF